This T cell receptor (beta chain) was identified in a study of blood T cell repertoires in COVID-19. Study-wide background: Sample material is recorded as cDNA or gDNA derived from T cells, B-cell-depleted T cells, or PBMCs.

Authors' methods: Amplification of reference gene primers was used by the study to estimate nucleated cell counts. Measured with immunoSEQ multiplex PCR; TCRdb has only the in-frame clones, and not every one. That table furnishes V, J and clone size, whereas the DNA furnished D and trimming. The sample consists of about 110,000 clones, under 90% of them appearing once. In germline, CDR1 is SGHRS, CDR2 YFSETQ. CDR3 length: 17 amino acids. V lost 4 bases, J lost 6 bases, and 8 bases stayed unmatched. Sequences were obtained from peripheral blood. This sequence joins TRBV5-1 and TRBJ2-3; TRBD2 matches 16 bases. This sequence was found in an older woman with acute or convalescent COVID-19. The CDR3 is CASSQGLAGGQADTQYF. CDR3 DNA: TGCGCCAGCAGCCAGGGACTAGCGGGAGGGCAAGCCGATACGCAGTATTTT.